This entry lists 8 T cell receptor beta chains sequenced from one sample in a study of T cell responses to AZD1222 COVID-19 vaccine. Sequencing used immunoSEQ multiplex PCR; TCRdb keeps in-frame clones, though not all of them. The sample lists 150,000 to 200,000 clones, 90% to 95% occurring once. The sample here was peripheral blood, taken on day 0 of AZD1222 vaccination. Source of these receptors: an adult in good health.

This chain joins TRBV28 and TRBJ1-6; the D is unclear. V was shortened by 4 bases and J by 7 bases, with 17 bases between the two germline ends. Germline CDR1 reads MDHEN; CDR2 reads SYDVKM. The CDR3 runs 16 residues. CDR3 DNA sequence: TGTGCCAGCAGTTCGACGGAAGGAATTAAGAATTCACCCCTCCACTTT. Translated: CASSSTEGIKNSPLHF.

The rearrangement uses TRBV5-6 and TRBJ1-2; 10 bases fit TRBD1. The V gene end was trimmed by 2 bases and the J gene end by 2 bases; junction bases not matched to a gene: 3. CDR1 is SGHDT, CDR2 YYEEEE, per germline. The CDR3 runs 15 residues. The CDR3 sequence: CASSFRQGANYGYTF. The CDR3 DNA reads TGTGCCAGCAGCTTTAGACAGGGGGCGAACTATGGCTACACCTTC.

This clone is a singleton in its sample. V usage is TRBV7-8 and J usage is TRBJ2-3; 8 bases are a match to TRBD2. The CDR3 consists of 16 residues. From germline, CDR1 is SGHVS and CDR2 FQNEAQ. V gave up 2 bases and J gave up 1 base; unmatched junction bases: 5. CDR3: CASSLMAGGRTDTQYF. The CDR3 coding sequence is TGTGCCAGCAGCTTAATGGCGGGAGGACGCACAGATACGCAGTATTTT. The variable domain in full, completed from reference TRBV7-8 and TRBJ2-3, reads GAGVSQSPRYKVAKRGQDVALRCDPISGHVSLFWYQQALGQGPEFLTYFQNEAQLDKSGLPSDRFFAERPEGSVSTLKIQRTQQEDSAVYLCASSLMAGGRTDTQYFGPGTRLTVL.

The chain carries TRBV15 and TRBJ2-3; a possible D gene is TRBD2 (5 bases). CDR3 length equals 15 residues. V shed 1 base and J shed 1 base, with 9 bases lying between them. CDR1 LNHNV and CDR2 YYDKDF come from the germline V gene (reference sequence). The CDR3 sequence is CATSRVGLGTDTQYF. CDR3 nucleotide sequence: TGTGCCACCAGCAGAGTTGGACTCGGCACAGATACGCAGTATTTT.

This clone has just one count. CDR3 sequence: CASSLAERGEQYF. CDR3 nucleotide sequence: TGTGCCAGCAGCTTGGCCGAGCGGGGGGAGCAGTACTTC. The chain has TRBV7-3 and TRBJ2-7, with TRBD2 matching 8 bases. There are 13 residues in the CDR3. In germline, CDR1 is SGHTA, CDR2 FQGTGA. Trimming at V came to 3 bases and at J to 7 bases, leaving 5 bases not matched to a gene.

This clone showed up just a few times. The V and J genes are TRBV25-1 and TRBJ1-2; TRBD1 matches 7 bases. The CDR3 is made up of 12 amino acids. Germline V CDR1 and CDR2: MGHDK, SYGVNS. V dropped 4 bases and J dropped 10; count of bases not matched to a gene: 6. The DNA of the CDR3 is TGTGCCAGCAGTGGGGGACAGACCTCCTACACCTTC. Translating it yields CASSGGQTSYTF.

V and J are TRBV12-3 or TRBV12-4 and TRBJ2-2; D not certain. CDR3 size: 12 residues. Trimming stripped 2 bases from V and 2 bases from J, with 0 bases between. The CDR3 here is CASSLNTGELFF. CDR3 bases: TGTGCCAGCAGTTTAAACACCGGGGAGCTGTTTTTT.

This clone was counted only a few times. V is TRBV30 and J is TRBJ2-7; D might be TRBD1 (6 bases). The CDR3 sequence is 13 residues long. Germline V gene lookup returns CDR1 GTSNPN and CDR2 SVGIG (reference sequence). Trimming removed 6 bases from V and 2 bases from J, with 14 bases in between. This CDR3 is CACIRDTTYEQYF. CDR3 coding DNA: TGTGCCTGCATACGGGACACAACCTACGAGCAGTACTTC.